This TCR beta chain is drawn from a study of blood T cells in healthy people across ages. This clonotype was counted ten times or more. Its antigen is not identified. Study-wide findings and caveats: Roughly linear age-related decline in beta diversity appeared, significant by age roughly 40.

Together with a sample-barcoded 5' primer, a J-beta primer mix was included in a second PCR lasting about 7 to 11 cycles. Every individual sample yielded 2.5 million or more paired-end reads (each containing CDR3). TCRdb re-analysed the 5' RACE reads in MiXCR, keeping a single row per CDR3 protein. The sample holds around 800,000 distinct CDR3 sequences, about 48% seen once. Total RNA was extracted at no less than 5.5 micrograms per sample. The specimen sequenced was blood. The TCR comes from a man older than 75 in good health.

The CDR3 here is CASLEREVGYNEQFF. The CDR3 nucleotides read TGTGCCAGCCTTGAACGGGAGGTAGGGTACAATGAGCAGTTCTTC. This chain links TRBV28 with TRBJ2-1; 7 bases map to TRBD2. The V and J ends lost 8 bases and 4 bases, in that order; junction bases with no gene match: 11. The CDR3 extends over 15 amino acids. The germline V gene has CDR1 MDHEN and CDR2 SYDVKM.